This T cell receptor beta chain originates from a study of early T cells in non-severe SARS-CoV-2 infection. Whole-study findings and limits: Private and CD4 specificities were missed by VDJdb matching, skewed to anti-spike CD8.

The length of the CDR3 is 14 residues. Trimming took 3 bases from V and 0 from J; bases not matched to a gene: 2. Points on this clonotype: Its cognate antigen is unknown.

Unique molecular identifiers (one per individual cDNA molecule) were attached. Each CDR3 protein gets one entry after TCRdb re-called the 5' RACE reads with MiXCR. This table has roughly 57,000 distinct CDR3 sequences, less than 15% appearing once. The rearrangement joins TRBV12-3 or TRBV12-4 to TRBJ2-7; 7 bases fit TRBD2. The sample consisted of whole blood, taken at baseline. This clonotype originated in an adult who was a healthcare worker with PCR-confirmed SARS-CoV-2 infection or an uninfected control (not recorded which). CDR3 nucleotide sequence: TGTGCCAGCAGTTTTCGCGGGAGCTCCTACGAGCAGTACTTC. Residues: CASSFRGSSYEQYF.